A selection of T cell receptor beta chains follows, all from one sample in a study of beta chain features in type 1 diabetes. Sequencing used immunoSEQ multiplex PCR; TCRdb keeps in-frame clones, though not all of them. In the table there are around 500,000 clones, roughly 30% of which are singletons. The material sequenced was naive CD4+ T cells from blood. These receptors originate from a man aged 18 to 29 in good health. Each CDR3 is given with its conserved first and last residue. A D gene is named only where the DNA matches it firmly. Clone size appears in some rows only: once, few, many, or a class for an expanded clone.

CAWSVYLWTGGSYEQYF,TGTGCCTGGAGTGTCTACCTCTGGACAGGGGGAAGCTACGAGCAGTACTTC,TRBV30,few,TRBD1,TRBJ2-7
CASSPEGSYEQYF,TGTGCCAGCTCACCGGAAGGTTCCTACGAGCAGTACTTC,TRBV18,few,.,TRBJ2-7
CASSPLAGGSYNEQFF,TGTGCCAGCAGCCCACTAGCGGGAGGCTCCTACAATGAGCAGTTCTTC,TRBV28,few,TRBD2,TRBJ2-1
CASSSGSYEQYF,TGTGCCAGCAGCTCGGGATCCTACGAGCAGTACTTC,TRBV5-6,.,.,TRBJ2-7
CASSQRGALGDTQYF,TGTGCCAGCAGCCAAAGAGGGGCCCTCGGAGATACGCAGTATTTT,TRBV4-2,.,.,TRBJ2-3
CASSVAAGDTGELFF,TGTGCCAGCAGCGTAGCAGCGGGAGACACCGGGGAGCTGTTTTTT,TRBV9,.,TRBD2,TRBJ2-2
CASSPTGAAANYGYTF,TGCGCCAGCAGCCCAACAGGGGCTGCAGCTAACTATGGCTACACCTTC,TRBV5-1,.,TRBD1,TRBJ1-2
CAISRQPNYGYTF,TGTGCCATCAGTCGACAGCCTAACTATGGCTACACCTTC,TRBV10-3,few,.,TRBJ1-2
CSVGWRGSETQYF,TGCAGCGTTGGTTGGCGCGGGTCAGAGACCCAGTACTTC,TRBV29-1,few,.,TRBJ2-5
CASSARLAGGYNEQFF,TGTGCCAGCAGCGCCCGACTAGCGGGAGGTTACAATGAGCAGTTCTTC,TRBV9,.,TRBD2,TRBJ2-1
CASSSAGTGVYEQYF,TGTGCCAGCAGTTCTGCCGGGACAGGGGTTTACGAGCAGTACTTC,TRBV6-5,few,TRBD1,TRBJ2-7
CASTSGSLETQYF,TGTGCCAGTACTAGCGGGAGCCTGGAGACCCAGTACTTC,TRBV19,.,TRBD2,TRBJ2-5
CASSQAAGGPLADTQYF,TGTGCCAGCAGCCAAGCGGCGGGAGGGCCGCTGGCAGATACGCAGTATTTT,TRBV4-2,.,TRBD2,TRBJ2-3
CASSFGIYNEQFF,TGTGCCAGCAGCTTTGGTATATACAATGAGCAGTTCTTC,TRBV5-6,few,.,TRBJ2-1
CASSHSDRGTDTQYF,TGCGCCAGCAGCCATTCCGACAGGGGCACAGATACGCAGTATTTT,TRBV4-3,.,TRBD1,TRBJ2-3
CATRGQGIYEQYF,TGTGCCACCAGGGGACAGGGGATCTACGAGCAGTACTTC,TRBV15,.,TRBD1,TRBJ2-7
CASSRAPGANVLTF,TGTGCCAGCAGCAGGGCCCCTGGGGCCAACGTCCTGACTTTC,TRBV6-5,once,.,TRBJ2-6
CSSRGGTGSTDTQYF,TGCAGCTCTAGGGGTGGGACAGGGAGCACAGATACGCAGTATTTT,TRBV29-1,few,TRBD1,TRBJ2-3
CASARLAGVTDTQYF,TGTGCCAGCGCAAGGCTAGCGGGGGTCACAGATACGCAGTATTTT,TRBV7-2,.,TRBD2,TRBJ2-3
CASSTGQGTHEQFF,TGTGCCAGCAGCACCGGACAGGGTACACATGAGCAGTTCTTC,TRBV7-3,few,TRBD1,TRBJ2-1
CATSSPGRYNEQFF,TGTGCCACCAGCAGTCCGGGACGTTACAATGAGCAGTTCTTC,TRBV15,.,.,TRBJ2-1
CASTERGQPQHF,TGTGCCAGCACCGAGCGGGGGCAGCCCCAGCATTTT,TRBV2,few,.,TRBJ1-5
CASSLQGAQQFF,TGTGCCAGCAGTTTGCAGGGGGCACAGCAGTTCTTC,TRBV28,few,TRBD1,TRBJ2-1
CASRRTAYDEQFF,TGTGCCAGCAGACGGACCGCGTATGATGAGCAGTTCTTC,TRBV9,.,.,TRBJ2-1
CASSLEWGTDTQYF,TGCGCCAGCAGCTTGGAGTGGGGGACAGATACGCAGTATTTT,TRBV5-1,few,.,TRBJ2-3
CASSLVMGSETQYF,TGTGCCAGCAGCTTGGTAATGGGTTCGGAGACCCAGTACTTC,TRBV5-6,.,.,TRBJ2-5
CASNTESDTQYF,TGTGCCAGCAACACCGAATCAGATACGCAGTATTTT,TRBV7-9,few,.,TRBJ2-3
CASTRTSGFQETQYF,TGTGCCAGCACCCGGACTAGCGGATTCCAAGAGACCCAGTACTTC,TRBV7-8,few,TRBD2,TRBJ2-5
CASSVAPSNTGELFF,TGTGCCAGCAGCGTAGCTCCCAGCAACACCGGGGAGCTGTTTTTT,TRBV9,.,.,TRBJ2-2
CASSFRTSGNTDTQYF,TGTGCCAGCAGCTTCCGGACTAGCGGGAACACAGATACGCAGTATTTT,TRBV9,.,TRBD2,TRBJ2-3
CASSALAGAEAFF,TGCGCCAGCAGCGCCCTTGCAGGGGCTGAAGCTTTCTTT,TRBV4-3,.,.,TRBJ1-1
CASSRPGAYNEQFF,TGTGCCAGCAGCAGGCCCGGGGCCTACAATGAGCAGTTCTTC,TRBV7-2,.,.,TRBJ2-1
CASSLDGQTYEQYF,TGTGCCAGCAGCTTAGACGGACAGACCTACGAGCAGTACTTC,TRBV11-2,once,.,TRBJ2-7
CAWSPRGNTEAFF,TGTGCCTGGAGTCCCCGGGGGAACACTGAAGCTTTCTTT,TRBV30,few,.,TRBJ1-1
CAWRPKGQVGQPQHF,TGTGCCTGGCGCCCGAAAGGACAGGTCGGTCAGCCCCAGCATTTT,TRBV30,few,TRBD1,TRBJ1-5
CASDGTLNTEAFF,TGTGCCAGCGACGGGACACTGAACACTGAAGCTTTCTTT,TRBV7-2,.,.,TRBJ1-1
CSVGQGYSYEQYF,TGCAGCGTGGGACAGGGGTATAGCTACGAGCAGTACTTC,TRBV29-1,few,TRBD1,TRBJ2-7
CAWSTGHQPQHF,TGTGCCTGGTCGACAGGGCATCAGCCCCAGCATTTT,TRBV30,.,TRBD1,TRBJ1-5
CASSVGGSRNQPQHF,TGTGCCAGCAGCGTAGGTGGCAGCCGCAATCAGCCCCAGCATTTT,TRBV9,.,.,TRBJ1-5
CAWSPSEETQYF,TGTGCCTGGAGTCCCTCCGAGGAGACCCAGTACTTC,TRBV30,few,.,TRBJ2-5
CASSLLGREYEQFF,TGTGCCAGCAGTTTGTTAGGGCGGGAGTACGAGCAGTTCTTC,TRBV27,.,TRBD2,TRBJ2-1
CSGWTGGNTGELFF,TGCAGCGGTTGGACAGGGGGGAACACCGGGGAGCTGTTTTTT,TRBV29-1,few,TRBD1,TRBJ2-2